A selection of T cell receptor beta chains follows, all from one sample in a study of CD8 T cells in Susac syndrome. TCRdb itself ran the immunoSEQ multiplex PCR reads through MiXCR, one entry per CDR3 protein. The data show around 300,000 distinct CDR3 sequences, 85% seen once. Sequences were obtained from CD8+ T cells from PBMCs. These receptors were collected from a human donor with multiple sclerosis. Each CDR3 is given with its conserved first and last residue. D genes are given only for firm matches. Clone size, where shown, is once, few, many, or a class for clones that have expanded.

d_call	v_call	clone_size	j_call	cdr3_length	cdr3_aa	cdr3_nt
TRBD1	TRBV7-2	NA	TRBJ2-2	16	CASSRTDRSYNGELFF	TGTGCCAGCAGCCGAACGGACAGGAGTTATAACGGGGAGCTGTTTTTT
TRBD2	TRBV4-2	NA	TRBJ2-7	17	CASSQGLAGVSSYEQYF	TGTGCCAGCAGCCAAGGGCTAGCGGGAGTATCGTCCTACGAGCAGTACTTC
TRBD2	TRBV5-1	NA	TRBJ2-1	16	CASSLELAGVNNEQFF	TGCGCCAGCAGCTTGGAACTAGCGGGAGTAAATAATGAGCAGTTCTTC
NA	TRBV7-2	NA	TRBJ1-1	15	CASSLPGHSNTEAFF	TGTGCCAGCAGCTTACCGGGACATTCGAACACTGAAGCTTTCTTT
TRBD1	TRBV10-3	NA	TRBJ2-1	17	CAISESPDRIHYNEQFF	TGTGCCATCAGTGAGTCCCCGGACAGGATACACTACAATGAGCAGTTCTTC
TRBD2	TRBV4-3	few	TRBJ2-5	15	CASSRLLAVQETQYF	TGCGCCAGCAGCCGATTGCTAGCGGTCCAAGAGACCCAGTACTTC
NA	TRBV27	NA	TRBJ2-7	15	CASSLGTGVSYEQYF	TGTGCCAGCAGTTTAGGGACGGGAGTCTCCTACGAGCAGTACTTC
TRBD2	TRBV19	NA	TRBJ2-7	15	CASSMLGLAGDEQYF	TGTGCCAGTAGTATGCTGGGACTAGCGGGAGACGAGCAGTACTTC
NA	TRBV7-9	NA	TRBJ2-1	15	CASSLGAQVYNEQFF	TGTGCCAGCAGCTTAGGGGCACAGGTTTACAATGAGCAGTTCTTC
NA	TRBV20-1	NA	TRBJ2-1	18	CSARGRCRQGGGYNEQFF	TGCAGTGCCAGAGGTCGTTGCCGCCAGGGGGGGGGCTACAATGAGCAGTTCTTC